The present TCR beta chain was sequenced within a study of blood T cell repertoires in COVID-19. Overall study context: Spain, Italy and the United States supplied samples that represented acute and convalescent COVID-19. The cDNA or gDNA used as material had been derived from T cells, B-cell-depleted T cells, or PBMCs.

The assay was immunoSEQ multiplex PCR, and TCRdb's table has in-frame clones only and misses some. The table shows 200,000 to 300,000 clones, with 70% to 85% occurring only once. The CDR3 extends over 14 amino acids. With 9 bases removed from V and 2 bases from J, the gap between germline ends came to 17 bases. CDR1 and CDR2 from the germline V gene are SGHNT and YYREEE (reference sequence). The chain has TRBV5-4 and TRBJ2-5; D gene ambiguous. Sequencing input: peripheral blood. The receptor's source is a middle-aged man who had recovered from COVID-19. The DNA of the CDR3 is TGTGCCACCAGGAAGGAACCGGGTCAAGAGACCCAGTACTTC. The encoded protein is CATRKEPGQETQYF. The variable domain in full, completed from reference TRBV5-4 and TRBJ2-5, reads ETGVTQSPTHLIKTRGQQVTLRCSSQSGHNTVSWYQQALGQGPQFIFQYYREEENGRGNFPPRFSGLQFPNYSSELNVNALELDDSALYLCATRKEPGQETQYFGPGTRLLVL.